These 18 T cell receptor beta chains came from one sample sequenced in a study of long-term antiretroviral therapy in people with HIV (dated by TCRdb to the early 2020s). The immunoSEQ hsTCRB v3.0 assay was used at survey level resolution to sequence the TRB variable region. TCRdb took this table from immuneACCESS and kept in-frame rearrangements with V and J called. Such tables lack part of the clones; where checked against another copy, unresolved V genes explain under half of the gap, and the rest is unexplained. Across this sample there are 25,000 to 35,000 clones, with approximately 88% seen only once. The ten largest clones capture around 4% of the sample. The sample was unsorted PBMCs, taken 0.5 years after starting antiretroviral therapy. Source of these receptors: a woman aged 18-29 years with HIV.

This chain joins TRBV9 and TRBJ2-7; 10 bases fit TRBD1. The CDR3 runs to 17 residues. J lost 0 bases, V lost 3 bases, and 9 bases had no gene match. The V gene's germline CDR1 is SGDLS and CDR2 YYNGEE. The CDR3 sequence is CASSDDPGQGSSYEQYF. The DNA of the CDR3 is TGTGCCAGCAGCGATGACCCGGGACAGGGGAGCTCCTACGAGCAGTACTTC. The full variable domain, in which reference TRBV9 and TRBJ2-7 provide the parts outside the CDR3, is DSGVTQTPKHLITATGQRVTLRCSPRSGDLSVYWYQQSLDQGLQFLIQYYNGEERAKGNILERFSAQQFPDLHSELNLSSLELGDSALYFCASSDDPGQGSSYEQYFGPGTRLTVT.

This chain links TRBV6-5 with TRBJ2-1; D possibly corresponds to TRBD2 (5 bases). V dropped 0 bases and J dropped 9 bases, with 9 bases sitting between them. This CDR3 region has 13 residues. Germline loops: CDR1 MNHEY, CDR2 SVGAGI. The CDR3 loop reads CASSYSTRGEQFF. In DNA form, the CDR3 reads TGTGCCAGCAGTTACTCGACTCGGGGTGAGCAGTTCTTC.

In nucleotides, the CDR3 is TGCAGCGTTGGGACAGATCAAGAGACCCAGTACTTC. Its protein is CSVGTDQETQYF. The chain has TRBV29-1 and TRBJ2-5; D might be TRBD1 (6 bases). CDR3 size: 12 residues. The germline gives CDR1 SQVTM, CDR2 ANQGSEA. V shed 4 bases and J shed 2 bases, with 8 bases lying between them.

This chain connects TRBV2 to TRBJ2-3; 7 bases are a match to TRBD2. The germline gives CDR1 SNHLY, CDR2 FYNNEI. This CDR3 is built from 16 residues. J was trimmed by 1 base and V by 6 bases; bases with no gene match: 10. CDR3 sequence: CASRWAGEAGTDTQYF. In DNA form, the CDR3 reads TGTGCCAGCAGGTGGGCGGGAGAGGCCGGCACAGATACGCAGTATTTT.

V gene TRBV9 combines with J gene TRBJ1-3; D is undetermined. Germline V CDR1 and CDR2: SGDLS, YYNGEE. The CDR3 totals 17 residues. Trimming took 2 bases from V and 4 from J, leaving 19 bases between them. The CDR3 coding sequence is TGTGCCAGCAGCGTTGCGGTGTTTGGGGTGCAGGGAAACACCATATATTTT. Protein product: CASSVAVFGVQGNTIYF.

The rearrangement uses TRBV6-5 and TRBJ1-5; D might be TRBD1 (6 bases). Germline CDR1 MNHEY, CDR2 SVGAGI. This CDR3 comprises 13 residues. V was cut by 6 bases and J by 4 bases, with 10 bases left in between. CDR3 residues: CASRRGGNQPQHF. The CDR3 region has the DNA TGTGCCAGCAGGAGAGGGGGTAATCAGCCCCAGCATTTT.

The chain links TRBV6-5 to TRBJ1-3; D gene unclear. CDR3 size: 15 residues. Deletions cut 2 bases from V and 2 bases from J, with 10 bases between. Germline loops: CDR1 MNHEY, CDR2 SVGAGI. The CDR3 is CASSYTGEPGNTIYF. Written as DNA, the CDR3 is TGTGCCAGCAGTTACACCGGAGAGCCTGGAAACACCATATATTTT.

V and J are TRBV9 and TRBJ1-5; D unresolved. Trimming pared 4 bases from V and 1 base from J, leaving 12 bases between. This CDR3 comprises 15 residues. Germline loops: CDR1 SGDLS, CDR2 YYNGEE. The CDR3 region has the DNA TGTGCCAGCAGCCCCGGGTTCCTAAGCAATCAGCCCCAGCATTTT. Protein: CASSPGFLSNQPQHF.

This chain uses TRBV27 with TRBJ2-3, with D unclear. The CDR3 length is 13 residues. The V and J ends lost 6 bases and 6 bases respectively, with 13 bases between them. CDR1 is MNHEY, CDR2 SMNVEV, per germline (reference sequence). Here the CDR3 reads CASSLFLADTQYF. CDR3 DNA sequence: TGTGCCAGCAGCCTCTTCCTCGCGGATACGCAGTATTTT.

The chain combines TRBV4-3 with TRBJ1-2, with TRBD1 matching 7 bases. The CDR3 is made up of 15 amino acids. Germline V gene sequence: CDR1 LGHNA, CDR2 YSLEER. The V segment lost 0 bases and the J segment 4 bases; nucleotides outside the gene matches: 5. The CDR3 sequence is CASSQESTGSYGYTF. As DNA, the CDR3 is TGCGCCAGCAGCCAAGAGTCGACAGGGTCCTATGGCTACACCTTC.

This chain joins TRBV7-6 and TRBJ2-1; 11 positions agree with TRBD2. CDR3 length equals 17 residues. From germline, CDR1 is SGHVS and CDR2 FNYEAQ. Trimming removed 0 bases from V and 7 bases from J; junction bases left unmatched: 8. CDR3 sequence (DNA): TGTGCCAGCAGCTTAGCACTAGCGGGAGTGAATAGAAATGAGCAGTTCTTC. It codes for CASSLALAGVNRNEQFF. Full variable domain (rest looked up from reference TRBV7-6 and TRBJ2-1): GAGVSQSPRYKVTKRGQDVALRCDPISGHVSLYWYRQALGQGPEFLTYFNYEAQQDKSGLPNDRFSAERPEGSISTLTIQRTEQRDSAMYRCASSLALAGVNRNEQFFGPGTRLTVL.

The rearrangement links TRBV10-3 to TRBJ2-2; 9 positions match TRBD1. The ends lost 6 bases at V and 5 bases at J; junction bases unmatched: 10. This CDR3 has 16 residues. CDR1 ENHRY and CDR2 SYGVKD come from the germline V gene. CDR3 DNA: TGTGCCATCAGCGGTCCGACAGGGGGAACGACCGGGGAGCTGTTTTTT. It specifies CAISGPTGGTTGELFF.

This clone was seen a single time. V usage is TRBV27 and J usage is TRBJ2-3, with 10 bases lining up with TRBD2. Germline loops: CDR1 MNHEY, CDR2 SMNVEV (reference sequence). Germline trimming cut 5 bases from V and 2 bases from J; bases unmatched to any gene: 7. The CDR3 has 16 amino acids. DNA for the CDR3: TGTGCCAGCAGTCTTGGACTAGCGGCAAACACAGATACGCAGTATTTT. The encoded protein is CASSLGLAANTDTQYF.

This rearrangement joins TRBV7-2 to TRBJ1-5, with TRBD1 matching 9 bases. CDR1 and CDR2 from the germline V gene are SGHTA and FQGNSA. The V gene end was trimmed by 4 bases and the J gene end by 5 bases; junction bases not matched to a gene: 12. The CDR3 spans 17 residues. CDR3 sequence: CASSSNNRGLKDQPQHF. The CDR3 nucleotides are TGTGCCAGCAGCTCGAACAACAGGGGGCTCAAGGATCAGCCCCAGCATTTT.

The chain carries TRBV5-4 and TRBJ2-5, with 10 bases matching TRBD2. The CDR3 loop spans 16 amino acids. With V trimmed by 2 bases and J by 2 bases, 6 bases remained unmatched. Germline V gene data show CDR1 as SGHNT and CDR2 as YYREEE (reference sequence). CDR3 loop: CASSFGTSDVQETQYF. The CDR3 bases are TGTGCCAGCAGCTTTGGGACTAGCGACGTACAAGAGACCCAGTACTTC.

V usage is TRBV11-2 and J usage is TRBJ1-4; D is uncertain. The V end lost 5 bases, the J end lost 3 bases, and 7 bases lay between the germline ends. This CDR3 spans 13 amino acids. Germline V gives CDR1 SGHAT, CDR2 FQNNGV. In DNA, the CDR3 is TGTGCCAGCAGCACGAATGCTAATGAAAAACTGTTTTTT. Translating it yields CASSTNANEKLFF.

V and J are TRBV11-3 and TRBJ2-2; unclear D gene. Germline CDR1 SGHNT, CDR2 YENEEA. Trimming pared 4 bases from V and 4 bases from J, leaving 7 bases between. The CDR3 has 13 residues. Written as DNA, the CDR3 is TGTGCCAGCAGCTCACAATTCACCGGGGAGCTGTTTTTT. Translating it yields CASSSQFTGELFF.

This clone was seen a single time. J is TRBJ2-1 and V is TRBV4-2; 9 bases line up with TRBD1. CDR3 length: 16 amino acids. Germline loops: CDR1 LGHNA, CDR2 YNFKEQ. V dropped 0 bases and J dropped 9; count of bases not matched to a gene: 9. This CDR3 is CASSQDTGGASTEQFF. The DNA for the CDR3 is TGTGCCAGCAGCCAAGATACAGGGGGCGCGAGCACTGAGCAGTTCTTC.